This section outlines one TCR beta chain sequence together with its context. Its recognized antigen is unknown. Base qualities are missing; no much larger clone stands one base away. This specimen includes other DNA sequences encoding the same CDR3. CDR1 KGHSH and CDR2 LQKENI were looked up in the germline V gene. The cysteine opens and the phenylalanine closes a CDR3 of 14 amino acids. Solely the CDR3 DNA is kept, with 42 bases framed from the first base. V lost 3 bases and J lost 1 base; the stretch between them is 6 bases long. This record belongs to a study of shared clonotypes between healthy human individuals (dated by TCRdb to about 2020). As for the study more broadly: The cohort included three men and a couple of women between 18 and 49 years of age. For each donor, CD4 naive and CD4 memory were each given three plates, CD8 naive was given two plates, and CD8 memory was given one plate. The study deeply sequenced blood TCR repertoires of several healthy adults to estimate repertoire size and the extent of clonotype sharing between individuals. To increase sequencing depth and limit assay-specific biases, TCR repertoire library preparation and sequencing were carried out by different laboratories using diverse techniques. Each donor's leukapheresis produced roughly between roughly 0.9 and 9 billion PBMCs.

Results and caveats for the whole study, not just this receptor: Pairwise subsampling led to the expectation that sequencing depth would affect the degree of clonotype sharing among donors. Naive subsets generally had larger estimated clonotype richness than memory subsets. The small number of donors limited the genetic and exposure-history diversity represented. Sampling was restricted to blood, and TCR repertoires in tissue are likely to differ from TCR repertoires in blood. Higher generation probabilities were observed for clonotypes shared by all four sorted-subset donors than for non-shared clonotypes. Incomplete sequencing was indicated by rarefaction of sorted-subset datasets, despite the large sequencing depth. When several donors were compared, the shared fraction of clonotypes was about 5% for naive CD4, more than 3% for naive CD8, 2.3% for memory CD4, and 0.35% to 0.5% for memory CD8.

Donors were healthy HIV-negative adults with no recently reported acute infections or vaccinations. Every donor was a Caucasian adult residing in Nashville, Tennessee, USA. CD4+ T cells were enriched by magnetic negative selection, after which naive cells were positively selected on CD45RA and the negative fraction was taken as the memory subset. After blood collection by leukapheresis, PBMCs were isolated using Ficoll-Histopaque density gradient centrifugation and then cryopreserved in the vapor phase of liquid nitrogen. Analytical flow cytometry was used to check the purity and quantity of every magnetically sorted T cell population. Genomic DNA was isolated from every sorted fraction and measured by UV absorbance on a Nanodrop 2000c. TCR CDR3 regions were amplified from genomic DNA by multiplex PCR using the deep immunoSEQ assay. Extracted genomic DNA from each cell subset was distributed evenly across all wells of several immunoSEQ 96-well plates, and each plate was treated as a replicate. For sorted subsets, each replicate PCR was loaded with 200 ng genomic DNA, equivalent to 30,000 or so T cell genomes. The purified libraries were quantified using a Qubit 3.0 fluorometer, sized with a Bioanalyzer 2100, and then quantified again using the KAPA Library Quantification kit. Every immunoSEQ 96-well plate was sequenced on a separate single-read 150-cycle Illumina NextSeq 550 flow cell. On the study's bioinformatics: Because the immunoSEQ output included only junctional sequences and no quality scores, the filtering could not be the same as the filtering used for full-length reads. To assign V/J genes and CDR3, sequences were annotated using PyIR, a Python wrapper for IgBLAST v1.9, with IMGT germline references. Reads were filtered out if the reads had weak V/J assignments (E-value above 1e-6), no CDR3, stop codons, out-of-frame junctions, or ambiguous translated residues. A V3J clonotype was defined by an identical inferred V gene, J gene, and CDR3 amino acid sequence. Percentage overlap between repertoires was computed as shared unique clonotypes divided by the size of the smaller repertoire. RTK rarefaction, the Chao1 estimator, and Recon v2.1 estimates of unobserved clonotypes were used to assess repertoire richness. For all TCRbeta clonotypes obtained by the gDNA method from four donors, generation probabilities were computed with OLGA. TCRdb took this table from immuneACCESS and kept in-frame rearrangements with V and J called. Such tables lack part of the clones; where checked against another copy, unresolved V genes explain under half of the gap, and the rest is unexplained. That table gives V, J and clone size, and the DNA gave D and trimming. The sample table contains 2,100,000 or so clones; only one count was recorded for about 94% of them. The top ten clonotypes cover roughly 0.13% of the sample.

The sequencing input was naive CD4+ T cells sorted from blood. What the cell subset or site label conveys for this sample: CD45RA+ positively selected. The source of this sequence is a young man in good health. The chain is assembled from TRBV18 and TRBJ2-2; the D gene is unclear. The CDR3 region has the sequence CASSPGRNTGELFF. In nucleotide form, the sequence is TGTGCCAGCTCACCGGGCAGGAACACCGGGGAGCTGTTTTTT.